This T cell receptor (beta chain) appears in the sequencing data of a study of cytomegalovirus exposure and HLA in healthy donors. Per the germline V gene, CDR1 is SEHNR and CDR2 is FQNEAQ (reference sequence). The CDR3 is made up of 17 amino acids. Trimming cost V 5 bases and J 6 bases, with 26 bases left between them. It was with 60 Vbeta and 13 Jbeta primers that the PCR ran. Sequencing used immunoSEQ multiplex PCR; TCRdb keeps in-frame clones, though not all of them. The sample shows 130,000 or so clones, 82% of them seen only once. This receptor was taken from a woman in her forties in good health and CMV-seronegative. This chain uses TRBV7-9 with TRBJ2-7, with D perhaps matching TRBD1 (5 bases). The sequencing sample was made of PBMCs. The CDR3 DNA is TGTGCCAGCAGCCATACAGGAAAATTCCGCTCTGTCGGCGAGCAGTACTTC. Protein: CASSHTGKFRSVGEQYF.